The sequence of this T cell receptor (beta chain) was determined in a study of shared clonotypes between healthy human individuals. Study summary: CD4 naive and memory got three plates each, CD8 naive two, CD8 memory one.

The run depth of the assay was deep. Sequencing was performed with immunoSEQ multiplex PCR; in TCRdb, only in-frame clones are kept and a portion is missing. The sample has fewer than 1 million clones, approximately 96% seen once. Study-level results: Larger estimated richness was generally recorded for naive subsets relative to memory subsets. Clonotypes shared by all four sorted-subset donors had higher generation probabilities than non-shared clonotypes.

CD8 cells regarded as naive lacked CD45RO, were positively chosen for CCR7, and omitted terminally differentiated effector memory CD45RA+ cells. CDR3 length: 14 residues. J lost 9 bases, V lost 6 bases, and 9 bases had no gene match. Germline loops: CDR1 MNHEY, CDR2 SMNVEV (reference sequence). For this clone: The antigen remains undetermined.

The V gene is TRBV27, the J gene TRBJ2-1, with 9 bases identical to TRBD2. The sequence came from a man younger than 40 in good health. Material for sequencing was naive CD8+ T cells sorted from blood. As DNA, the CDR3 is TGTGCCAGCAGAATAGCGGGAGTCCTGGGTGAGCAGTTCTTC. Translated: CASRIAGVLGEQFF.